This entry lists 3 T cell receptor beta chains sequenced from one sample in a study of blood T cell repertoires in COVID-19. Measured with immunoSEQ multiplex PCR; TCRdb has only the in-frame clones, and not every one. The sample lists tens of thousands of clones, roughly 82% occurring once. Sequencing was done on a sample of peripheral blood. These receptors were taken from a human donor in a cohort sampled during active COVID-19.

CDR3 sequence (DNA): TGCAGCGGAGGGCAGGGGGCGCGGGAGCAGTACTTC. It translates to CSGGQGAREQYF. The chain joins TRBV29-1 to TRBJ2-7; 8 nucleotides line up with TRBD1. The CDR3 extends over 12 amino acids. The V gene's germline CDR1 is SQVTM and CDR2 ANQGSEA. Trimming took 7 bases from V and 7 from J; bases not matched to a gene: 9.

This sequence joins TRBV13 and TRBJ1-6; 7 positions match TRBD1. CDR1 is PRHDT and CDR2 is FYEKMQ in the germline V gene (reference sequence). Unmatched junction bases numbered 3, after V lost 4 bases and J lost 6 bases. The CDR3 sequence is 14 residues long. CDR3 region: CASSSGQPNSPLHF. CDR3 bases: TGTGCCAGCAGCTCGGGACAGCCTAATTCACCCCTCCACTTT.

The gene calls are TRBV6-5 and TRBJ2-6; D unresolved. The germline V gene has CDR1 MNHEY and CDR2 SVGAGI. V was trimmed by 1 base and J by 1 base, leaving 8 bases between them. The CDR3 length is 16 residues. Written as DNA, the CDR3 is TGTGCCAGCAGTTACTTTCGAGTATCTGGGGCCAACGTCCTGACTTTC. Amino acids: CASSYFRVSGANVLTF.